The entry below describes one T cell receptor beta chain. Antigen: not known. These data originate in a study of shared clonotypes between healthy human individuals. General study findings and limits: In a handful of donors, approximately 5% of naive CD4 clonotypes appeared in common. The study drew on few donors, limiting represented genetic and exposure-history diversity.

This CDR3 has 16 amino acids. The V gene lost 6 bases and the J gene lost 3 bases, with 20 bases spanning the gap. CDR1 and CDR2 from the germline V gene are SNHLY and FYNNEI. CD4+ cells underwent separation, giving CD45RA+ naive and CD45RA-negative memory subsets. Evenly divided among several immunoSEQ plates was the genomic DNA of each subset. TCRdb's table, derived via immunoSEQ multiplex PCR, lists solely in-frame clones and lacks some. The sample includes a few million clones, over 85% seen only once; the top ten take about 0.13%. The sequence derives from a man aged 18 to 29 in good health. The rearrangement links TRBV2 to TRBJ1-1; the D is unclear. Sequencing used naive CD4+ T cells sorted from blood. As to subset: CD45RA+ positively selected. Here the CDR3 reads CASRLGSSVLHTEAFF. The CDR3 nucleotides read TGTGCCAGCAGGTTAGGGTCCTCCGTACTACACACTGAAGCTTTCTTT.